The sample holds one count of the clone carrying this T cell receptor (beta chain). What it binds is unknown. The sample is drawn from a study of blood T cells in healthy people across ages. The second PCR ran 7 to 11 cycles with a sample-barcoded 5' primer and J-beta primers. TCRdb re-analysed the 5' RACE reads in MiXCR, keeping a single row per CDR3 protein. The sample shows hundreds of thousands of distinct CDR3 sequences, roughly 56% of them seen only once. Study results and limitations: More naive CD4+ cells and higher diversity marked long-lived donors relative to aged donors.

V was cut by 6 bases and J by 4 bases, with 16 bases left in between. CDR1 and CDR2 from the germline V gene are SGHTA and FQGNSA. The CDR3 sequence is 14 residues long. Isolated PBMCs totaled at least 6.5 million in each sample. Total RNA amounts of at least 5 micrograms were extracted per sample. The sequence was obtained from a man in his forties in good health. The sequenced material came from blood. The V and J genes are TRBV7-2 and TRBJ2-7; a possible D gene is TRBD2 (6 bases). The CDR3 DNA reads as TGTGCCAGCAGTAGCGGCACTAGACCATACGAGCAGTACTTC. The encoded protein is CASSSGTRPYEQYF.